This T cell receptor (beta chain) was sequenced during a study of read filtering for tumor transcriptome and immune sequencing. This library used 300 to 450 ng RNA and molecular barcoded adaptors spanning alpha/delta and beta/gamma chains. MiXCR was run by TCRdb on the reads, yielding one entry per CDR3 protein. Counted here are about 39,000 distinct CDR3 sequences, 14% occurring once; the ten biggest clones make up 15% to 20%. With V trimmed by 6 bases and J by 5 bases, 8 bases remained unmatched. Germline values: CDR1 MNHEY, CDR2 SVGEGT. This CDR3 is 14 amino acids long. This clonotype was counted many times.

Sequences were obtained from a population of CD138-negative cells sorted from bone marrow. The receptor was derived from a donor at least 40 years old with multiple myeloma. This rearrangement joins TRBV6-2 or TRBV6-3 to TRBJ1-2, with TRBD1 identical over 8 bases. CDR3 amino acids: CASSRTGTGYGYTF. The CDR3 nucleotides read TGTGCCAGCAGCCGAACCGGGACAGGATATGGCTACACCTTC.